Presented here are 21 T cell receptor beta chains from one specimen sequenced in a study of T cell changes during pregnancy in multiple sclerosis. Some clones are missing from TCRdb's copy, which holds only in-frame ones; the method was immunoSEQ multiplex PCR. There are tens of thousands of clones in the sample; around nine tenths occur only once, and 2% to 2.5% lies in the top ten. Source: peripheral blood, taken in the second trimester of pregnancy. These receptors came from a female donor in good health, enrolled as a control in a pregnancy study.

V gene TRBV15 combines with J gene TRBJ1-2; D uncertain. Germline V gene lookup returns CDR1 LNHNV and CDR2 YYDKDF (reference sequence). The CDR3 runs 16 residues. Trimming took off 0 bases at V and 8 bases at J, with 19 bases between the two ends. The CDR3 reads CATSRDRQAFPDGYTF. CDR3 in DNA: TGTGCCACCAGCAGAGACAGGCAGGCGTTCCCTGACGGCTACACCTTC.

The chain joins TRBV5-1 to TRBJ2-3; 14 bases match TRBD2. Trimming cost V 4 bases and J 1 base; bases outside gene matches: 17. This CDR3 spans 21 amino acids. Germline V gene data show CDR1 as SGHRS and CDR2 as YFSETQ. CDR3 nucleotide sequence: TGCGCCAGCAGCCCCCGACCGGGACTAGCGGGGGTGAGACGGGGCACAGATACGCAGTATTTT. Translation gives CASSPRPGLAGVRRGTDTQYF.

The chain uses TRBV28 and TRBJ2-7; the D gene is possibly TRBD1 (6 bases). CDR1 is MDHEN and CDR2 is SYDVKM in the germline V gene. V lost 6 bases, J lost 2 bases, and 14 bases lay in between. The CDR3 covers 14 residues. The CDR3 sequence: CASRDSAPPYEQYF. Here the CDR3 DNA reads TGTGCCAGCAGGGACAGCGCCCCCCCCTACGAGCAGTACTTC. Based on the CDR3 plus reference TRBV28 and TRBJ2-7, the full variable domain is DVKVTQSSRYLVKRTGEKVFLECVQDMDHENMFWYRQDPGLGLRLIYFSYDVKMKEKGDIPEGYSVSREKKERFSLILESASTNQTSMYLCASRDSAPPYEQYFGPGTRLTVT.

CDR3 in amino acids: CASSFGLYGNTIYF. The CDR3 DNA is TGTGCCAGCAGCTTTGGGCTGTATGGAAACACCATATATTTT. The chain employs TRBV5-4 and TRBJ1-3; no reliable D call. This CDR3 region has 14 residues. Germline V CDR1 and CDR2: SGHNT, YYREEE (reference sequence). V lost 2 bases and J 3 bases, leaving 9 bases between the germline ends.

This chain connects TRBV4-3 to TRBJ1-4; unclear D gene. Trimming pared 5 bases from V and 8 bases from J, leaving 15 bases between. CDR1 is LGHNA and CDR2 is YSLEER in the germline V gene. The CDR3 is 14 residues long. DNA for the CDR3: TGCGCCAGCAGCGGGAGACCCCAGGCCGAAAAACTGTTTTTT. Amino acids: CASSGRPQAEKLFF.

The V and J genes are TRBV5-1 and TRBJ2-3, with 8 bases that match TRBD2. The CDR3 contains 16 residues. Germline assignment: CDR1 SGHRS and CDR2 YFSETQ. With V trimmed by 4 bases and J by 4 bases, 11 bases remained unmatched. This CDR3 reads CASSPGMAGGSDTQYF. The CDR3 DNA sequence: TGCGCCAGCAGCCCAGGGATGGCGGGGGGTTCAGATACGCAGTATTTT.

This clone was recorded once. CDR3 in amino acids: CASRRIRDTGSYEQYF. The CDR3 DNA reads TGCGCCAGCAGGCGTATCCGGGACACGGGATCCTACGAGCAGTACTTC. The gene calls are TRBV5-1 and TRBJ2-7; TRBD1 is a possible D gene (6 bases). CDR1 and CDR2 from the germline V gene are SGHRS and YFSETQ. This CDR3 has 16 amino acids. V gave up 5 bases and J gave up 1 base, with 19 bases separating them.

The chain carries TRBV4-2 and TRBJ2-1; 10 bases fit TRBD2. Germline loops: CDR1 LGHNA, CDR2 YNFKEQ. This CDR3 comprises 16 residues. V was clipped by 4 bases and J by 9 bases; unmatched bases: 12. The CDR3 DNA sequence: TGTGCCAGCAGCCCCCTTTCGAGCGGGGGGGCCTTTGAGCAGTTCTTC. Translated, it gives CASSPLSSGGAFEQFF.

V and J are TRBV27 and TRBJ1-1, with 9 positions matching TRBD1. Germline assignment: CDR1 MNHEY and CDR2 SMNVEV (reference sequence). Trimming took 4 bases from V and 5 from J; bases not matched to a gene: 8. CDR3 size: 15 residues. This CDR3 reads CASSSHRTGETEAFF. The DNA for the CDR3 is TGTGCCAGCAGTTCTCATCGGACAGGGGAAACTGAAGCTTTCTTT.

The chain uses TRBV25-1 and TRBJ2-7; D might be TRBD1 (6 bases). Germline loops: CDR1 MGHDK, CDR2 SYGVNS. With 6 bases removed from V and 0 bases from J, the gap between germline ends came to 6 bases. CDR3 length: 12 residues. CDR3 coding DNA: TGTGCCAGCAGGGACAGCTCCTACGAGCAGTACTTC. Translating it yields CASRDSSYEQYF.

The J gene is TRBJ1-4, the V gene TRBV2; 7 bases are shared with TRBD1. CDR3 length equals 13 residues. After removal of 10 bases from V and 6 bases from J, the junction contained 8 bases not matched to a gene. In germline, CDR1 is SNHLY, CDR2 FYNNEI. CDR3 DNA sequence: TGTGCCACGACTGACAGGGTCTATGAAAAACTGTTTTTT. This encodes CATTDRVYEKLFF. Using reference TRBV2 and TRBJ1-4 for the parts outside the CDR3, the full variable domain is EPEVTQTPSHQVTQMGQEVILRCVPISNHLYFYWYRQILGQKVEFLVSFYNNEISEKSEIFDDQFSVERPDGSNFTLKIRSTKLEDSAMYFCATTDRVYEKLFFGSGTQLSVL.

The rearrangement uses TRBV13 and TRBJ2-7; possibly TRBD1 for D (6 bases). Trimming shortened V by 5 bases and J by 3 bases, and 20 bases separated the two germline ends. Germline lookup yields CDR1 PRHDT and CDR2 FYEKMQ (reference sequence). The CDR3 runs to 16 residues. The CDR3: CASSLVDTGFGYEQYF. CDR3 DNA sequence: TGTGCCAGCAGCCTCGTGGATACAGGGTTTGGCTACGAGCAGTACTTC.

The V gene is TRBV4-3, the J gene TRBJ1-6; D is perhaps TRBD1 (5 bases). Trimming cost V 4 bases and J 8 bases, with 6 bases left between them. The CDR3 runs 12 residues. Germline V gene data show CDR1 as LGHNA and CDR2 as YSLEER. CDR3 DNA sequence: TGCGCCAGCAGCCGGGGCGATTCACCCCTCCACTTT. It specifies CASSRGDSPLHF.

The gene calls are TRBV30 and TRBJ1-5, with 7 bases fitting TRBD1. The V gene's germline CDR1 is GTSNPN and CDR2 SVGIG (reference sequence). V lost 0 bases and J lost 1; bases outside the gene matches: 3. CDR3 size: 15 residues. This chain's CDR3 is CAWSVDRASNQPQHF. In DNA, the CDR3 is TGTGCCTGGAGTGTAGACAGGGCGAGCAATCAGCCCCAGCATTTT. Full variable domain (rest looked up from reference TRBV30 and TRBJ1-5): SQTIHQWPATLVQPVGSPLSLECTVEGTSNPNLYWYRQAAGRGLQLLFYSVGIGQISSEVPQNLSASRPQDRQFILSSKKLLLSDSGFYLCAWSVDRASNQPQHFGDGTRLSIL.

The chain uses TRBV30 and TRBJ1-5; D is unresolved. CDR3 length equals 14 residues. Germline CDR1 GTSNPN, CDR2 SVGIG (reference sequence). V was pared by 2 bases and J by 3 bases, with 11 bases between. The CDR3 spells CAWSRLHPNQPQHF. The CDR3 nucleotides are TGTGCCTGGAGTAGATTACACCCCAATCAGCCCCAGCATTTT.

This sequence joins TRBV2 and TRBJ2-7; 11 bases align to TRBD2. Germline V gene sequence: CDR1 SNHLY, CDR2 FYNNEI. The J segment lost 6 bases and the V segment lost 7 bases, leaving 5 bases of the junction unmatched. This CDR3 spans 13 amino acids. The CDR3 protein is CASKTSGGPEQYF. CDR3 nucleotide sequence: TGTGCCAGCAAAACTAGCGGGGGCCCCGAGCAGTACTTC.

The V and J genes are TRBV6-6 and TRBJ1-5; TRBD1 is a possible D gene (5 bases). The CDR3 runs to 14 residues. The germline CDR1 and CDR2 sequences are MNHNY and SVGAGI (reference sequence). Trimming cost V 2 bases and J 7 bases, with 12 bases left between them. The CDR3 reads CASSYGGEQQPQHF. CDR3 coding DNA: TGTGCCAGCAGTTACGGGGGGGAGCAACAGCCCCAGCATTTT.

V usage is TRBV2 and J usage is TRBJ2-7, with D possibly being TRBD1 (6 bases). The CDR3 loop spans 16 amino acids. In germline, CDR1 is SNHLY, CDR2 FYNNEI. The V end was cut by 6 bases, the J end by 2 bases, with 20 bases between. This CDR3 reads CASRLKWDTRTYEQYF. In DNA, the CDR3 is TGTGCCAGCAGACTCAAATGGGACACCCGAACCTACGAGCAGTACTTC.

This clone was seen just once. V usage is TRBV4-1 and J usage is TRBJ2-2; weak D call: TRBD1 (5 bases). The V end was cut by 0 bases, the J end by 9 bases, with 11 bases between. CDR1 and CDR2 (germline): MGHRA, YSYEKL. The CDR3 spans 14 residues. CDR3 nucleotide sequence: TGCGCCAGCAGCCAAGAAGGAGTGGGGCGGGAGCTGTTTTTT. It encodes CASSQEGVGRELFF.

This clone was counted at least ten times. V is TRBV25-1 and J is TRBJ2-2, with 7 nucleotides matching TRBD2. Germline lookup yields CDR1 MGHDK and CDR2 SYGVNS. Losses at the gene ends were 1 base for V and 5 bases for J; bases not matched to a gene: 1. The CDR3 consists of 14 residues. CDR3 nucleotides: TGTGCCAGCAGTGAATGGGGGGGAACCGGGGAGCTGTTTTTT. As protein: CASSEWGGTGELFF.

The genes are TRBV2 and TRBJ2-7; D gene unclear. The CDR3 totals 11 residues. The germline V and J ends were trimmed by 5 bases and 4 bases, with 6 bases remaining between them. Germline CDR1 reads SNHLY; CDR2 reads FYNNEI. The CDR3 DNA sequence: TGTGCCAGCAGTCCGTTATACGAGCAGTACTTC. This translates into CASSPLYEQYF.